Shown below are 5 T cell receptor beta chains from a single sample sequenced in a study of technical replicates of blood from several donors. Profiling relied on immunoSEQ multiplex PCR, and the TCRdb table lists in-frame clones only, not all of them. The top ten hold roughly 0.28% of the sample, which has about 93,000 clones, nearly 97% seen once. Input material: T cells isolated from PBMCs. The source is a human donor in good health.

The gene calls are TRBV5-1 and TRBJ1-2; the D gene is possibly TRBD1 (5 bases). V lost 0 bases, J lost 4 bases, and 10 bases lay in between. Germline V gives CDR1 SGHRS, CDR2 YFSETQ. The CDR3 is 14 residues long. The CDR3 DNA sequence: TGCGCCAGCAGCTTGGAGGAGGGGCCCTATGGCTACACCTTC. It is translated as CASSLEEGPYGYTF.

This chain connects TRBV7-2 to TRBJ2-1; D unresolved. Trimming removed 3 bases at V and 5 bases at J, with 8 bases between. This CDR3 contains 13 residues. Germline CDR1 and CDR2: SGHTA and FQGNSA. This CDR3 is CASSFEADNEQFF. CDR3 DNA sequence: TGTGCCAGCAGCTTCGAGGCCGACAATGAGCAGTTCTTC. The full variable domain, in which reference TRBV7-2 and TRBJ2-1 provide the parts outside the CDR3, is GAGVSQSPSNKVTEKGKDVELRCDPISGHTALYWYRQSLGQGLEFLIYFQGNSAPDKSGLPSDRFSAERTGGSVSTLTIQRTQQEDSAVYLCASSFEADNEQFFGPGTRLTVL.

This chain connects TRBV29-1 to TRBJ1-2, with 8 bases matching TRBD1. CDR1 SQVTM and CDR2 ANQGSEA come from the germline V gene. With 0 bases clipped from V and 4 bases from J, the junction kept 7 bases outside the gene matches. This CDR3 has 15 residues. DNA for the CDR3: TGCAGCGTTGAAGATGAGACAGGGGATTCCTATGGCTACACCTTC. Translation gives CSVEDETGDSYGYTF.

The rearrangement links TRBV7-6 to TRBJ1-2; D is possibly TRBD1 (6 bases). The CDR3 has 14 amino acids. CDR1 SGHVS and CDR2 FNYEAQ come from the germline V gene. Trimming stripped 3 bases from V and 5 bases from J, with 13 bases between. The CDR3 is CASSLSGEGYGYTF. In DNA form, the CDR3 reads TGTGCCAGCAGCTTGTCAGGGGAGGGTTATGGCTACACCTTC.

This sequence joins TRBV12-5 and TRBJ2-1; TRBD2 is a possible D gene (7 bases). This CDR3 spans 15 amino acids. V was cut by 5 bases and J by 5 bases, with 16 bases left in between. Per germline, CDR1 LGHNT and CDR2 FRNRAP. DNA for the CDR3: TGTGCTAGTGGTCGGGGGGCCCAGGCCAACAATGAGCAGTTCTTC. Translation: CASGRGAQANNEQFF.